The clone carrying this T cell receptor (beta chain) is a singleton in its sample. These data come from a study of control samples from healthy donors and cancer patients. The CDR3 spans 18 residues. V shed 5 bases, J shed 7 bases, and the junction held 15 bases outside the gene matches. CDR1 and CDR2 (germline): SGHAT, FQNNGV. Some clones are missing from TCRdb's copy, which holds only in-frame ones; the method was immunoSEQ multiplex PCR. The sample carries 100,000 to 150,000 clones, roughly 95% recorded once. The source of this sequence is a man between 25 and 39 years old in good health. The gene calls are TRBV11-2 and TRBJ2-1; the match to TRBD2 covers 12 bases. Sequenced input: blood. Here the CDR3 DNA reads TGTGCCAGCAGCCCCCATAGGGCTAGCGGGGGGGCCGGAAATGAGCAGTTCTTC. It is translated as CASSPHRASGGAGNEQFF.